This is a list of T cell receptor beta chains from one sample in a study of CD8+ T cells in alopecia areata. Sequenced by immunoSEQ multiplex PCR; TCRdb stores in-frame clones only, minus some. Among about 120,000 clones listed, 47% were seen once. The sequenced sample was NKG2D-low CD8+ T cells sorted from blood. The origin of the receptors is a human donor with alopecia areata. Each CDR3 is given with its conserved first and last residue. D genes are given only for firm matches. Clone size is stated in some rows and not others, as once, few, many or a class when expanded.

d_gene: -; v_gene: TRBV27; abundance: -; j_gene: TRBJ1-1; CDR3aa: CASSFGEDTEAFF; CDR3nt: TGTGCCAGCAGTTTTGGAGAAGACACTGAAGCTTTCTTT
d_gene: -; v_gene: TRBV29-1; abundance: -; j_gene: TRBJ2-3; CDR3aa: CSVEGGPSSTDTQYF; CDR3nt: TGCAGCGTTGAGGGGGGCCCATCTAGCACAGATACGCAGTATTTT
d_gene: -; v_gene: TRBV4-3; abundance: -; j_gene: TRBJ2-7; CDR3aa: CASSLSVSYEQYF; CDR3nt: TGCGCCAGCAGCCTCTCCGTCTCCTACGAGCAGTACTTC
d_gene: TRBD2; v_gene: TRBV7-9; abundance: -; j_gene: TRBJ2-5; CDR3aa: CASSVGLEGTQYF; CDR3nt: TGTGCCAGCAGCGTAGGACTAGAGGGGACCCAGTACTTC
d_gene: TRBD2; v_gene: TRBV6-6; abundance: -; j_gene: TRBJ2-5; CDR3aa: CASRGGETQYF; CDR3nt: TGTGCCAGCCGGGGAGGGGAGACCCAGTACTTC
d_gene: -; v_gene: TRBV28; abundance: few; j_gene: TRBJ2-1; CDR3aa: CATNEQFF; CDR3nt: TGTGCCACCAATGAGCAGTTCTTC
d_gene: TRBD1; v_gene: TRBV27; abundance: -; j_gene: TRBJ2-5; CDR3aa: CASSLSGGRQETQYF; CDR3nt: TGTGCCAGCAGTTTATCAGGGGGCAGACAAGAGACCCAGTACTTC
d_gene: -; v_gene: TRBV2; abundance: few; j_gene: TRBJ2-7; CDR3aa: CASRNSSYEQYF; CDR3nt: TGTGCCAGCAGGAATAGCTCCTACGAGCAGTACTTC
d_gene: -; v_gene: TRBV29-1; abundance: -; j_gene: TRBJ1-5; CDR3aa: CSVTEGGNQPQHF; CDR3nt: TGCAGCGTTACAGAAGGAGGGAATCAGCCCCAGCATTTT
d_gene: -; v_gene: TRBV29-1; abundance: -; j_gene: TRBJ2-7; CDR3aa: CSVDVRGLDEQYF; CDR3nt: TGCAGCGTTGATGTACGGGGGTTAGACGAGCAGTACTTC
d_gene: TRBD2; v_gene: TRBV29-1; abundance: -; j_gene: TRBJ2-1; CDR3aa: CSVERTSGSYNEQFF; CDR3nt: TGCAGCGTTGAGCGGACTAGCGGCTCCTACAATGAGCAGTTCTTC
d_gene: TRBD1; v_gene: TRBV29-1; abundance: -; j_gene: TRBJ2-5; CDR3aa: CSARTGGTRETQYF; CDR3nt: TGCAGCGCACGGACAGGGGGAACGAGAGAGACCCAGTACTTC
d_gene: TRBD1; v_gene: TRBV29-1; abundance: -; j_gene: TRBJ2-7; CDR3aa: CSVETGAQPYEQYF; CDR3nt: TGCAGCGTCGAGACAGGGGCGCAACCCTACGAGCAGTACTTC
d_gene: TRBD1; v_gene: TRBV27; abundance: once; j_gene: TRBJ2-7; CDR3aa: CASSNRDRGHEQYF; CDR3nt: TGTGCCAGCAGCAACCGGGACAGGGGGCACGAGCAGTACTTC
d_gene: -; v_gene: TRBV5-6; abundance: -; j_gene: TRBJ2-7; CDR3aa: CASREGGVGEQYF; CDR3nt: TGTGCCAGCAGGGAGGGCGGCGTGGGCGAGCAGTACTTC
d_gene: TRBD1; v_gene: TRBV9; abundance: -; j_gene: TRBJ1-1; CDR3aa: CASSVGQGDTEAFF; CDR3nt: TGTGCCAGCAGCGTAGGACAGGGGGATACTGAAGCTTTCTTT
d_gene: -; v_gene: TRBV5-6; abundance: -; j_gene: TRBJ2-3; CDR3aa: CASSHQFSTDTQYF; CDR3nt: TGTGCCAGCAGCCACCAATTCAGCACAGATACGCAGTATTTT
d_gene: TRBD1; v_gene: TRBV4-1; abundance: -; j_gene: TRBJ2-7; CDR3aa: CASSHDRAYEQYF; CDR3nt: TGCGCCAGCAGCCACGACAGGGCCTACGAGCAGTACTTC
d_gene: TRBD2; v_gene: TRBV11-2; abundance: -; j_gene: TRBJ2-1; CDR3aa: CASSPIAGGHEQFF; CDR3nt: TGTGCCAGCAGCCCGATAGCGGGGGGGCATGAGCAGTTCTTC
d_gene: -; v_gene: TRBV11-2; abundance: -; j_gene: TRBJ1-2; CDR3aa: CASSWDLNPGYTF; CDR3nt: TGTGCCAGCAGCTGGGACCTAAACCCGGGCTACACCTTC
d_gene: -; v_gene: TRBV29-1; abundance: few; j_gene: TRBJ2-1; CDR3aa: CSVDRRENEQFF; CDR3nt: TGCAGCGTAGACAGGCGCGAGAATGAGCAGTTCTTC
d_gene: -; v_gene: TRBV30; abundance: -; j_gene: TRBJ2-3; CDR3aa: CAWSLERDSYTDTQYF; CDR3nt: TGTGCCTGGAGCTTAGAGAGGGACTCCTACACAGATACGCAGTATTTT
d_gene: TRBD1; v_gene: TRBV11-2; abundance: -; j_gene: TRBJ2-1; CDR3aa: CASSWGTAQGQFF; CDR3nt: TGTGCCAGCAGCTGGGGGACAGCTCAAGGTCAGTTCTTC
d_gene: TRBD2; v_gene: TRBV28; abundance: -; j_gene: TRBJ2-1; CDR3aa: CASSFLPSGREQFF; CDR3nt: TGTGCCAGCAGTTTTCTTCCTAGCGGGAGGGAGCAGTTCTTC
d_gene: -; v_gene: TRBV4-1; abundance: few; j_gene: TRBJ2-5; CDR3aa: CASSQDRETQYF; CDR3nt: TGCGCCAGCAGCCAAGATCGAGAGACCCAGTACTTC
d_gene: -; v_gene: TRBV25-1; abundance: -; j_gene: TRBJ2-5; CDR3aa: CASSPLEGVVETQYF; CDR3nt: TGTGCCAGCAGTCCCCTTGAAGGTGTGGTGGAGACCCAGTACTTC
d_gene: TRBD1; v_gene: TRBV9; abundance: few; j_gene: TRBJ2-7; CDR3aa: CASSVGDSRYEQYF; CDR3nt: TGTGCCAGCAGCGTAGGGGACAGCCGGTACGAGCAGTACTTC
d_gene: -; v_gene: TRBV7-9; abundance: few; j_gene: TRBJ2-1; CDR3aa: CASSLVGYNEQFF; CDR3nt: TGTGCCAGCAGCTTAGTGGGTTACAATGAGCAGTTCTTC
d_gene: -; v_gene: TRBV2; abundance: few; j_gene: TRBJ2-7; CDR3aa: CASFGDHEQYF; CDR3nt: TGTGCCAGCTTCGGGGACCACGAGCAGTACTTC
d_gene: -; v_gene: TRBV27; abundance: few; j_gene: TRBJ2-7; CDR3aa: CASSLSYEQYF; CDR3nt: TGTGCCAGCAGTTTATCCTACGAGCAGTACTTC
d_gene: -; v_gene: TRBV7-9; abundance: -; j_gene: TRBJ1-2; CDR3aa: CASSMTGDGYTF; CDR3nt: TGTGCCAGCAGCATGACAGGAGATGGCTACACCTTC
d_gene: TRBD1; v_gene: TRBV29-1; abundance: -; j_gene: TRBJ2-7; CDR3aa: CSAGGTGAYEQYF; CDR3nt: TGCAGCGCAGGCGGGACAGGAGCCTACGAGCAGTACTTC
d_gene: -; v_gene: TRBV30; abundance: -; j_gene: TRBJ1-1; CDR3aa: CAWSHGHEAFF; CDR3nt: TGTGCCTGGAGTCATGGGCATGAAGCTTTCTTT
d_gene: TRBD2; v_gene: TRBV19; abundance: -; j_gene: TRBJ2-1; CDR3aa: CASTDSGTMVDEQFF; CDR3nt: TGTGCCAGTACGGATAGCGGGACAATGGTGGATGAGCAGTTCTTC
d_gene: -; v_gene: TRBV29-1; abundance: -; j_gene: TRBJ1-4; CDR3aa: CSVVGGGEKLFF; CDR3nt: TGCAGCGTTGTGGGGGGAGGTGAAAAACTGTTTTTT
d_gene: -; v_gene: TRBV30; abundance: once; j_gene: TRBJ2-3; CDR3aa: CAWSLAGDTQYF; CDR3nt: TGTGCCTGGAGTCTTGCAGGCGATACGCAGTATTTT
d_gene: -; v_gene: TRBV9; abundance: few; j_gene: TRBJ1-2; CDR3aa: CASSVETNYGYTF; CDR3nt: TGTGCCAGCAGCGTAGAGACTAACTATGGCTACACCTTC
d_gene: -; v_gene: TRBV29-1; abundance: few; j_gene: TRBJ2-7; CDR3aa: CSVERLEGYEQYF; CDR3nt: TGCAGCGTTGAAAGGCTAGAGGGCTACGAGCAGTACTTC
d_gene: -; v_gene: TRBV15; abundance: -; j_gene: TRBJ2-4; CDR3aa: CATSRDRWVKNIQYF; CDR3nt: TGTGCCACCAGCAGAGATCGATGGGTCAAAAACATTCAGTACTTC
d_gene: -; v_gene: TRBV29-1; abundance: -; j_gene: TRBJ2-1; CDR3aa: CSVDPGYNEQFF; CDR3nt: TGCAGCGTTGACCCAGGGTACAATGAGCAGTTCTTC
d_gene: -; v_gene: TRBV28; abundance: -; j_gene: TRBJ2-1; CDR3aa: CATNESFNEQFF; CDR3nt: TGTGCCACCAATGAATCTTTCAATGAGCAGTTCTTC
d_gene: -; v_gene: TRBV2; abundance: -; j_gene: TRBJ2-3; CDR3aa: CASVTDTQYF; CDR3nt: TGTGCCAGTGTCACAGATACGCAGTATTTT
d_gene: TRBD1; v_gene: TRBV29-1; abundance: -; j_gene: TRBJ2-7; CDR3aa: CSVELFRDRVPYEQYF; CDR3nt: TGCAGCGTTGAGTTATTCCGGGACAGGGTCCCCTACGAGCAGTACTTC
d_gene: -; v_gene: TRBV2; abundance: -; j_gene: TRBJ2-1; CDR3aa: CASSEAGSDEQFF; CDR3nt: TGTGCCAGCAGTGAAGCCGGTAGTGATGAGCAGTTCTTC
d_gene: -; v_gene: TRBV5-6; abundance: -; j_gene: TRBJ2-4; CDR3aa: CASTGIGKAKNIQYF; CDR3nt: TGTGCCAGCACCGGTATTGGGAAAGCCAAAAACATTCAGTACTTC
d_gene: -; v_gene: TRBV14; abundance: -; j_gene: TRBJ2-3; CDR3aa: CASSLTGDTQYF; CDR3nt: TGTGCCAGCAGCCTGACGGGGGATACGCAGTATTTT
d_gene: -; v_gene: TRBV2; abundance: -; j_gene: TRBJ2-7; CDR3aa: CASSDSATYEQYF; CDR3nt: TGTGCCAGCAGTGACAGCGCTACCTACGAGCAGTACTTC
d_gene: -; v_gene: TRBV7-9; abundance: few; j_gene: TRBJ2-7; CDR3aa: CASSFTVSSYEQYF; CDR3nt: TGTGCCAGCAGCTTCACAGTTAGCTCCTACGAGCAGTACTTC
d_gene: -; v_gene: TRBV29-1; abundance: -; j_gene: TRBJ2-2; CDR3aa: CSVPGAGRELFF; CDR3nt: TGCAGCGTTCCCGGGGCGGGCCGGGAGCTGTTTTTT
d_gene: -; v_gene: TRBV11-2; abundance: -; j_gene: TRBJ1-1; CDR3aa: CASSLEGNTEAFF; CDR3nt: TGTGCCAGCAGCCTCGAGGGGAACACTGAAGCTTTCTTT
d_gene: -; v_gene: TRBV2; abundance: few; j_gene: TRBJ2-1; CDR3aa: CATIARSWGSNEQFF; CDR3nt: TGTGCCACCATCGCGCGATCTTGGGGCTCGAATGAGCAGTTCTTC
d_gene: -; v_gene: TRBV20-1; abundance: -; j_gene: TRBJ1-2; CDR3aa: CSAVPYHYTF; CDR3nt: TGCAGTGCCGTCCCTTATCACTACACCTTC
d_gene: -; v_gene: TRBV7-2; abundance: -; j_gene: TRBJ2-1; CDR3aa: CASSFSVTSYNEQFF; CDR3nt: TGTGCCAGCAGCTTTTCCGTGACCTCCTACAATGAGCAGTTCTTC
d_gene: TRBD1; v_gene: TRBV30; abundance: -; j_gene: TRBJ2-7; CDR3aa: CAGVGQLSYEQYF; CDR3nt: TGTGCCGGGGTGGGACAGCTCTCCTACGAGCAGTACTTC
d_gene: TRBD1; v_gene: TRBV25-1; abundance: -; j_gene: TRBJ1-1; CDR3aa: CASSGGQGVNTEAFF; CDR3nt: TGTGCCAGCTCCGGGGGACAGGGGGTGAACACTGAAGCTTTCTTT
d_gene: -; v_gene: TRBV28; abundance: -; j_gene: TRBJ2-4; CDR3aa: CASSSRTEHIQYF; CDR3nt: TGTGCCAGCAGTTCGCGGACGGAACACATTCAGTACTTC
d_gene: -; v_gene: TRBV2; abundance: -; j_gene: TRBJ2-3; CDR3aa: CASSVYPMGDTQYF; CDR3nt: TGTGCCAGCAGTGTGTACCCAATGGGGGATACGCAGTATTTT